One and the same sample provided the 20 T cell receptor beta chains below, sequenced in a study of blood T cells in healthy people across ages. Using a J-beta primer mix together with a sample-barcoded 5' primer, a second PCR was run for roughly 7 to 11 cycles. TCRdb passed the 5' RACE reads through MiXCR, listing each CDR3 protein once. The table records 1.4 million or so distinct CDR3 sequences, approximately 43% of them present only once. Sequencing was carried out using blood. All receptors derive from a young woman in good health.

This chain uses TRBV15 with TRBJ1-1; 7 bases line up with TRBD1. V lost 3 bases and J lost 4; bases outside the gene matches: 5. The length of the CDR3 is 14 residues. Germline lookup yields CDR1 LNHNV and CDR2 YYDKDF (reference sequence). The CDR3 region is CATSSRGDGTEAFF. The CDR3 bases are TGTGCCACCAGCAGCAGGGGGGACGGCACTGAAGCTTTCTTT.

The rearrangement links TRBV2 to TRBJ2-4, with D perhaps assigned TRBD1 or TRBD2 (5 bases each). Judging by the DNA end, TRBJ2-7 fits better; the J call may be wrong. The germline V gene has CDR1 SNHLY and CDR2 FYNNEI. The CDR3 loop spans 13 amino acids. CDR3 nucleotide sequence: TGTGCCAGCGCCGGACACCCCAGCGGCGAGCAGTACTTC. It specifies CASAGHPSGEQYF.

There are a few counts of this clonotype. The CDR3 DNA is TGTGCCAGCAGAAGGGACTCCCCCTCCTACGAGCAGTACTTC. Its translation is CASRRDSPSYEQYF. The chain joins TRBV6-2 or TRBV6-3 to TRBJ2-7; D might be TRBD2 (6 bases). Germline-derived CDR1 and CDR2 are MNHEY and SVGEGT. The CDR3 is made up of 14 amino acids. V was pared by 6 bases and J by 0 bases, with 12 bases between.

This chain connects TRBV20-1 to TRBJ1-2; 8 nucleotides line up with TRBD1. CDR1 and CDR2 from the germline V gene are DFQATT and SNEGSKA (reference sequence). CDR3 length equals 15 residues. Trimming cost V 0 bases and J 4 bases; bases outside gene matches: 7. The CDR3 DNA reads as TGCAGTGCTAGAGATAGGCAGGGGGCCTTCTATGGCTACACCTTC. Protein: CSARDRQGAFYGYTF.

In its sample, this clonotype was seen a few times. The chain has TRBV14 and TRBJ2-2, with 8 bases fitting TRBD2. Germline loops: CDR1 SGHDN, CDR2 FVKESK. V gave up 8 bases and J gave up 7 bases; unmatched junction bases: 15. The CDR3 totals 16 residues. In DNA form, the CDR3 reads TGTGCCAGCTCCACTCTAGCGGGCATTATGCGCGGGGAGCTGTTTTTT. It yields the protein CASSTLAGIMRGELFF. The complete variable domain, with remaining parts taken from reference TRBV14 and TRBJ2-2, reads EAGVTQFPSHSVIEKGQTVTLRCDPISGHDNLYWYRRVMGKEIKFLLHFVKESKQDESGMPNNRFLAERTGGTYSTLKVQPAELEDSGVYFCASSTLAGIMRGELFFGEGSRLTVL.

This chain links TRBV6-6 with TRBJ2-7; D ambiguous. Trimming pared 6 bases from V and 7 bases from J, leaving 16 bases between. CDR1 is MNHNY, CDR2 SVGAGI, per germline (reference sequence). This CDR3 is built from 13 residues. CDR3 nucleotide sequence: TGTGCCAGCAGCCTTCTCCATTCCGATGAGCAGTACTTC. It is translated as CASSLLHSDEQYF.

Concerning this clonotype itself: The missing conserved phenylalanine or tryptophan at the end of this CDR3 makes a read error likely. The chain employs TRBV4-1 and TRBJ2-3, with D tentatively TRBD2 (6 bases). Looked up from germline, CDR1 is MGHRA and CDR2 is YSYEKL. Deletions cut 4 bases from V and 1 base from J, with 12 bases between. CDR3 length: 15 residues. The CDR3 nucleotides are TGCGCCAGCAGCCCCGGACGGAGGGGCACAGATACGCAGTATGTT. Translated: CASSPGRRGTDTQYV.

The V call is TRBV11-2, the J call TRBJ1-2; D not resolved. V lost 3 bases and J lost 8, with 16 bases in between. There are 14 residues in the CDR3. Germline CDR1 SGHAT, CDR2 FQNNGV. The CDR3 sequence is CASSFDLGYGGYTF. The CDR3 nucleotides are TGTGCCAGCAGCTTCGATCTGGGTTATGGCGGCTACACCTTC. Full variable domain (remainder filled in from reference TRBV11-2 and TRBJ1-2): EAGVAQSPRYKIIEKRQSVAFWCNPISGHATLYWYQQILGQGPKLLIQFQNNGVVDDSQLPKDRFSAERLKGVDSTLKIQPAKLEDSAVYLCASSFDLGYGGYTFGSGTRLTVV.

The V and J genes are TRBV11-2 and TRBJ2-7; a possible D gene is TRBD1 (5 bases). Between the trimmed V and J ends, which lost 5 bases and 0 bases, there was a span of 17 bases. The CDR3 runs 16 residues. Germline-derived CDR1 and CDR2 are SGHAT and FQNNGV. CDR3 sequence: CASSPRGDSPSYEQYF. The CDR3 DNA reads TGTGCCAGCAGCCCGCGAGGCGACAGTCCCTCCTACGAGCAGTACTTC.

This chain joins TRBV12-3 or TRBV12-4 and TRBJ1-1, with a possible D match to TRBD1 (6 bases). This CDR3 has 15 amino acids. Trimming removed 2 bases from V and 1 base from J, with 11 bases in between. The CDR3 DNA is TGTGCCAGCAGTTTACGGGGCAGGGGGAACACTGAAGCTTTCTTT. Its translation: CASSLRGRGNTEAFF.

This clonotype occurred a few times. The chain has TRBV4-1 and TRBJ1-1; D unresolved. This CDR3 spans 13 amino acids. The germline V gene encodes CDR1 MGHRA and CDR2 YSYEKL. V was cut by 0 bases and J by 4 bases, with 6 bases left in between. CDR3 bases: TGCGCCAGCAGCCAAGATTTGGTCACTGAAGCTTTCTTT. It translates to CASSQDLVTEAFF.

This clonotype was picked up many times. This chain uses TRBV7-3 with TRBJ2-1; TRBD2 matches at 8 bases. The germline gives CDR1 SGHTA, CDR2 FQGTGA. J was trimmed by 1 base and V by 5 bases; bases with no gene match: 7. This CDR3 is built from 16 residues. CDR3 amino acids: CASSPSGTRSYNEQFF. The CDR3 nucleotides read TGTGCCAGCAGCCCCTCCGGGACTAGGTCCTACAATGAGCAGTTCTTC.

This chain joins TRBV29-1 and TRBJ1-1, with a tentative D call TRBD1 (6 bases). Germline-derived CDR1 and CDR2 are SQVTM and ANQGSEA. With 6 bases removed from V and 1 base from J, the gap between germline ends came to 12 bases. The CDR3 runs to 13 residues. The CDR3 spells CSVARRGNTEAFF. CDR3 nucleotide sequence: TGCAGCGTCGCCCGCAGGGGGAACACTGAAGCTTTCTTT.

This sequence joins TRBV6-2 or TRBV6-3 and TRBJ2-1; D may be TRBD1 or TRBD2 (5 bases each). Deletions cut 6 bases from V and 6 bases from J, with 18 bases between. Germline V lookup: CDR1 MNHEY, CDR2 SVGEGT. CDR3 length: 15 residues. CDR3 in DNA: TGTGCCAGCAGATGTCTGGAGGCAGGGAGCAATGAGCAGTTCTTC. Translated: CASRCLEAGSNEQFF.

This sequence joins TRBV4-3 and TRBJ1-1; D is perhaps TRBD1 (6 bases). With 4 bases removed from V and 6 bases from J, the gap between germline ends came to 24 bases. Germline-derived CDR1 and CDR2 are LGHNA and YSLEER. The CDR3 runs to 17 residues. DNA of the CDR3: TGCGCCAGCAGCCCCCTAGTAGGGGGGCGCAGATCCTCTGAAGCTTTCTTT. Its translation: CASSPLVGGRRSSEAFF.

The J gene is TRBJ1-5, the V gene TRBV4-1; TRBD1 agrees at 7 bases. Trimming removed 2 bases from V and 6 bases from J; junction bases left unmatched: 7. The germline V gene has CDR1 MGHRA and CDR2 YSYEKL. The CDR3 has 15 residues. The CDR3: CASSQTDTGVQPQHF. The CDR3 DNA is TGCGCCAGCAGCCAAACCGATACAGGGGTTCAGCCCCAGCATTTT.

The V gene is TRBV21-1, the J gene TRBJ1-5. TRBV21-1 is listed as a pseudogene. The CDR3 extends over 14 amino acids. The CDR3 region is CASRKGSSNQPQHF. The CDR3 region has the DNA TGTGCCAGCCGTAAGGGCAGCAGCAATCAGCCCCAGCATTTT.

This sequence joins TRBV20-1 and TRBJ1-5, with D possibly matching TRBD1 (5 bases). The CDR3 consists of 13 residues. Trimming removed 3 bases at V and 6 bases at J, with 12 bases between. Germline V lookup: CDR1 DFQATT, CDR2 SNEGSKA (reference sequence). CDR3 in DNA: TGCAGTGCTAGTAATGGGGGGGGTCAGCCCCAGCATTTT. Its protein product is CSASNGGGQPQHF.

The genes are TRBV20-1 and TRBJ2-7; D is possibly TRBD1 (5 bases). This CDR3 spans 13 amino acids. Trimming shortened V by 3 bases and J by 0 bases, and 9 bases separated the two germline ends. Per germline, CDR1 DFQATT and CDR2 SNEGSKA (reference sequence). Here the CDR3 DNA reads TGCAGTGCTAGTGAAGGGGTCTCCTACGAGCAGTACTTC. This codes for CSASEGVSYEQYF.

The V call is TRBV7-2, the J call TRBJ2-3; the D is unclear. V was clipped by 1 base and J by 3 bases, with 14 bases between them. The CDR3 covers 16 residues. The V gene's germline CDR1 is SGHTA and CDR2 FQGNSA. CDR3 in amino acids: CASSLGHRSATDTQYF. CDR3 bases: TGTGCCAGCAGCTTAGGGCATAGGTCAGCAACAGATACGCAGTATTTT. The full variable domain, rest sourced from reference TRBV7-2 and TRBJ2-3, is GAGVSQSPSNKVTEKGKDVELRCDPISGHTALYWYRQSLGQGLEFLIYFQGNSAPDKSGLPSDRFSAERTGGSVSTLTIQRTQQEDSAVYLCASSLGHRSATDTQYFGPGTRLTVL.